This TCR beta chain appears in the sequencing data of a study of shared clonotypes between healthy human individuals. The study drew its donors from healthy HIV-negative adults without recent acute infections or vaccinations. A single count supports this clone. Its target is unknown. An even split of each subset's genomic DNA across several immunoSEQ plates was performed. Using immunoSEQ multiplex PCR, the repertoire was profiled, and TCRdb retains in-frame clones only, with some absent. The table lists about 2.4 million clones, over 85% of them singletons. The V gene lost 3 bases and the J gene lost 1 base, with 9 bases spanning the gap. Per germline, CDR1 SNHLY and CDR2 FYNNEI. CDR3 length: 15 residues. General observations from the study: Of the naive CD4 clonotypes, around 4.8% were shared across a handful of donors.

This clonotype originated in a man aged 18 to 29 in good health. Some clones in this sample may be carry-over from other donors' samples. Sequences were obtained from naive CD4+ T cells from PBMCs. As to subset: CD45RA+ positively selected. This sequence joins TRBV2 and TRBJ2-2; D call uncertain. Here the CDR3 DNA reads TGTGCCAGCAGTGACTCATACAAGAACACCGGGGAGCTGTTTTTT. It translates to CASSDSYKNTGELFF.